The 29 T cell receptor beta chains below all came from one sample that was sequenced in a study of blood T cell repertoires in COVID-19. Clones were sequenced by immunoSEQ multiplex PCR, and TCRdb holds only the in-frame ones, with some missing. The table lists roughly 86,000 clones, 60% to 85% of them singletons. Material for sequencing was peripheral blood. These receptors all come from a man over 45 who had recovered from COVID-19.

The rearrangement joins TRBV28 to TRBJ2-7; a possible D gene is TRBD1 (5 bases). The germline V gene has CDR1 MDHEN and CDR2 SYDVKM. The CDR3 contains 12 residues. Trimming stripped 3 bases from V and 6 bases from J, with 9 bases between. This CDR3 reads CASSFRQFEQYF. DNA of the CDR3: TGTGCCAGCAGTTTTCGACAGTTCGAGCAGTACTTC.

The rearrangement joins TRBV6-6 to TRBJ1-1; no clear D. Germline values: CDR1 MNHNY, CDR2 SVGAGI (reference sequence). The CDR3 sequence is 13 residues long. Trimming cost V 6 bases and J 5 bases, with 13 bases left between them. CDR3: CASSLGSGTEAFF. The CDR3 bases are TGTGCCAGCAGCCTGGGCTCGGGGACTGAAGCTTTCTTT.

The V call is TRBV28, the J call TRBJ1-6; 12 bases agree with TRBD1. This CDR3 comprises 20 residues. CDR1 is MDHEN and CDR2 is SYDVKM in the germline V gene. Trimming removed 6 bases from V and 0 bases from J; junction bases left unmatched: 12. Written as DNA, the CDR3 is TGTGCCAGCAGCTACGGGACAGGGGGCTTACTAAGCTCCTATAATTCACCCCTCCACTTT. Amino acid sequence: CASSYGTGGLLSSYNSPLHF.

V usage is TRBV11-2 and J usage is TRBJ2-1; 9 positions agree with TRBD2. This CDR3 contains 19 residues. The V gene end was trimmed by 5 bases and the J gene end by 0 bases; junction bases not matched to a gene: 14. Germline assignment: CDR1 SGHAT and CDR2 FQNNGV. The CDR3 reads CASSPEGLSGRGSYNEQFF. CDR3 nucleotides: TGTGCCAGCAGCCCAGAGGGGCTTAGCGGGAGAGGCTCCTACAATGAGCAGTTCTTC.

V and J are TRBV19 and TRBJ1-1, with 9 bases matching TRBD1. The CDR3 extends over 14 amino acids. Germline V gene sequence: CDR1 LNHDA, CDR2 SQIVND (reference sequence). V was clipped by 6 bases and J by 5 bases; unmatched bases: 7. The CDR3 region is CASRYRGRETEAFF. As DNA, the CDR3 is TGTGCCAGTAGATACAGGGGGCGCGAGACTGAAGCTTTCTTT.

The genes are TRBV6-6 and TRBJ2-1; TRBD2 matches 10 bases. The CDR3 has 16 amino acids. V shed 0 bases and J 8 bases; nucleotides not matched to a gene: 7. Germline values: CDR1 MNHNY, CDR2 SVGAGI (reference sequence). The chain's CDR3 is CASSYSSSGSRDEQFF. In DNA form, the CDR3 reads TGTGCCAGCAGTTACTCGTCTAGCGGGAGTCGGGATGAGCAGTTCTTC.

The CDR3 region is CATSDPLAGIYNEQFF. The CDR3 DNA follows: TGTGCCACCAGTGACCCCTTGGCGGGGATATACAATGAGCAGTTCTTC. The chain employs TRBV24-1 and TRBJ2-1; maybe TRBD2 (6 bases). Germline CDR1 is KGHDR and CDR2 is SFDVKD. With 4 bases removed from V and 4 bases from J, the gap between germline ends came to 16 bases. The CDR3 totals 16 residues.

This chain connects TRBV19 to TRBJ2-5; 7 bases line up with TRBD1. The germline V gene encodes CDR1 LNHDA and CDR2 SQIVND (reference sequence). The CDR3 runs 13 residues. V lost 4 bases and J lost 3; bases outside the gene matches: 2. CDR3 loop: CASSTDREETQYF. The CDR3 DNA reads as TGTGCCAGTAGTACCGACAGGGAAGAGACCCAGTACTTC.

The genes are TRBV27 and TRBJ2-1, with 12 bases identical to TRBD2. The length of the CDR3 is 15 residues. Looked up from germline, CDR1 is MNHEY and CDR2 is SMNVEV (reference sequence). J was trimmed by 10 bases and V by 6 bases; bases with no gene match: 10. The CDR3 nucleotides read TGTGCCAGCAGCCTGGGACTAGCGGGTTCTGGGGAGCAGTTCTTC. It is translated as CASSLGLAGSGEQFF.

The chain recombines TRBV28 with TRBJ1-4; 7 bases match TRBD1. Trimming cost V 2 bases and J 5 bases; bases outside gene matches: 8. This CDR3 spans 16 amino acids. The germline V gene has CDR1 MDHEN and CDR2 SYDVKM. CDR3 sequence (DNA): TGTGCCAGCAGTTTACCTGGGACAGCTTACAATGAAAAACTGTTTTTT. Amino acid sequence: CASSLPGTAYNEKLFF. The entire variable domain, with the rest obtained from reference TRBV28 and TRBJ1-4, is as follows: DVKVTQSSRYLVKRTGEKVFLECVQDMDHENMFWYRQDPGLGLRLIYFSYDVKMKEKGDIPEGYSVSREKKERFSLILESASTNQTSMYLCASSLPGTAYNEKLFFGSGTQLSVL.

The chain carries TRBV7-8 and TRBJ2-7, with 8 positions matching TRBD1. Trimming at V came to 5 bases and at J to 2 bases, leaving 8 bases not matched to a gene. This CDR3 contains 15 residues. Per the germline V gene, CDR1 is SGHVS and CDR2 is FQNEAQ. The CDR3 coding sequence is TGTGCCAGCAGCGCCCGGGACAGGAGTACCTACGAGCAGTACTTC. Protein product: CASSARDRSTYEQYF.

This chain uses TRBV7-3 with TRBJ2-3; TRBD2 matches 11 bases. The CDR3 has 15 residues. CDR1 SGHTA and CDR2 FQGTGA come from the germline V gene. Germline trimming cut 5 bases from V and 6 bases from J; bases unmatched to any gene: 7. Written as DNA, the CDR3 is TGTGCCAGCAGCCACGGGGGACTAGCGGCGGATACGCAGTATTTT. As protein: CASSHGGLAADTQYF.

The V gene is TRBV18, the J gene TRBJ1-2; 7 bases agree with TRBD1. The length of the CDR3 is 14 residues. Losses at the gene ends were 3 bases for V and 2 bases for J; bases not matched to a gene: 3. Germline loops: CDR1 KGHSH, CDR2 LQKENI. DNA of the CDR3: TGTGCCAGCTCACCGCTGGACAGGAACTATGGCTACACCTTC. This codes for CASSPLDRNYGYTF.

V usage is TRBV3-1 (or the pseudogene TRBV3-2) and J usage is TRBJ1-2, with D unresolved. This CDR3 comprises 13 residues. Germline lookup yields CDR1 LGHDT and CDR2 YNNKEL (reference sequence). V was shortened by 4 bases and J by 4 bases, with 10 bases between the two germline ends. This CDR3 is CASSPERGYGYTF. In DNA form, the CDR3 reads TGTGCCAGCAGCCCAGAACGGGGCTATGGCTACACCTTC.

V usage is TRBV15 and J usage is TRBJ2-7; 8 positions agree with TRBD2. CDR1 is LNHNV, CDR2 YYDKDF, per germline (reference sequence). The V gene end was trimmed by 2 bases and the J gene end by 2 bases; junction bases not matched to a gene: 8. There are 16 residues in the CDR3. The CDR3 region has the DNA TGTGCCACCAGCAGACTAGCGGGCTACTTTACCTACGAGCAGTACTTC. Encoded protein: CATSRLAGYFTYEQYF. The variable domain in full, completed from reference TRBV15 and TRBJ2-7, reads DAMVIQNPRYQVTQFGKPVTLSCSQTLNHNVMYWYQQKSSQAPKLLFHYYDKDFNNEADTPDNFQSRRPNTSFCFLDIRSPGLGDTAMYLCATSRLAGYFTYEQYFGPGTRLTVT.

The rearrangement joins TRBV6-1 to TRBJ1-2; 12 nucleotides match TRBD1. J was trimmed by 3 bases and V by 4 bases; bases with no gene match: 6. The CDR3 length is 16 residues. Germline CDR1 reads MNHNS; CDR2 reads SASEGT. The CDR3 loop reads CASSVGTGGEYYGYTF. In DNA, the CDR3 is TGTGCCAGCAGTGTCGGGACAGGGGGCGAGTACTATGGCTACACCTTC.

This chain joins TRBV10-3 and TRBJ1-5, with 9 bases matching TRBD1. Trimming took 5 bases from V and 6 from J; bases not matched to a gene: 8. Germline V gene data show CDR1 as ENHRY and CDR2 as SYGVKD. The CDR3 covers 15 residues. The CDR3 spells CAISRQGVEGQPQHF. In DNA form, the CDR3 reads TGTGCCATCAGTAGACAGGGGGTGGAGGGTCAGCCCCAGCATTTT.

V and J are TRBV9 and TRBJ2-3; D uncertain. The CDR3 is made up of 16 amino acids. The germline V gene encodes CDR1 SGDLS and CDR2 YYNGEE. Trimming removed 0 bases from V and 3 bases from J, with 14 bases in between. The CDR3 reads CASSVESSSRTDTQYF. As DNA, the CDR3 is TGTGCCAGCAGCGTAGAGAGTAGCAGCAGAACAGATACGCAGTATTTT.

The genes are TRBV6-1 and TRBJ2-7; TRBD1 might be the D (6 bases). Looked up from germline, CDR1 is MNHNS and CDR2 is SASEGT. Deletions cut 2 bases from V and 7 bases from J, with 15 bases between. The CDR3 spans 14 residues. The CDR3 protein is CASSERQGMGEQYF. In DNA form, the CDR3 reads TGTGCCAGCAGTGAACGGCAGGGGATGGGAGAGCAGTACTTC.

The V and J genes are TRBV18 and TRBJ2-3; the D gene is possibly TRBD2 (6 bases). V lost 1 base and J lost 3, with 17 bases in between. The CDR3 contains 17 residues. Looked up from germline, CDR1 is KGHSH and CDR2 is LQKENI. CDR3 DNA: TGTGCCAGCTCACCACGGTTGGGGACTTTAGATACAGATACGCAGTATTTT. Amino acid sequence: CASSPRLGTLDTDTQYF.

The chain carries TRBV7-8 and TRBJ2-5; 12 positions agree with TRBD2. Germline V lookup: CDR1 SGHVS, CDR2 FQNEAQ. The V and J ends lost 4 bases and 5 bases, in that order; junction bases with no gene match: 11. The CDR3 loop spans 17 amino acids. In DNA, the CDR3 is TGTGCCAGCAGCTGGACTAGCGGGAATAGTTTTAGGGAGACCCAGTACTTC. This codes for CASSWTSGNSFRETQYF.

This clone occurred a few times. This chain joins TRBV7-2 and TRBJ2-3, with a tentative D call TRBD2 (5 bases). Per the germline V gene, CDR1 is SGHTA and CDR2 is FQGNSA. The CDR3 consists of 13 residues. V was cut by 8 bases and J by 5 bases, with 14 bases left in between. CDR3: CASAWKRQDTQYF. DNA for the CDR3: TGTGCCAGCGCCTGGAAGCGGCAAGATACGCAGTATTTT. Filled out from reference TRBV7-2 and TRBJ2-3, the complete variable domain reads GAGVSQSPSNKVTEKGKDVELRCDPISGHTALYWYRQSLGQGLEFLIYFQGNSAPDKSGLPSDRFSAERTGGSVSTLTIQRTQQEDSAVYLCASAWKRQDTQYFGPGTRLTVL.

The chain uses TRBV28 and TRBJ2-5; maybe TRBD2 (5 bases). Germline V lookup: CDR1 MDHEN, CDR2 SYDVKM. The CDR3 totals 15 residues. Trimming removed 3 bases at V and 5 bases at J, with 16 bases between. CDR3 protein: CASSFIRGLGETQYF. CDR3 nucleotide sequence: TGTGCCAGCAGTTTTATTCGGGGTCTGGGGGAGACCCAGTACTTC.

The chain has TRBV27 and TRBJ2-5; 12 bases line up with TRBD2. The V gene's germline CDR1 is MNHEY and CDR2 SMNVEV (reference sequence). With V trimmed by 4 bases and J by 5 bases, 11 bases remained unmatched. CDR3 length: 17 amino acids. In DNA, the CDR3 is TGTGCCAGCAGTTCGAGACTAGCGGGAGTGATAGGGGAGACCCAGTACTTC. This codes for CASSSRLAGVIGETQYF.

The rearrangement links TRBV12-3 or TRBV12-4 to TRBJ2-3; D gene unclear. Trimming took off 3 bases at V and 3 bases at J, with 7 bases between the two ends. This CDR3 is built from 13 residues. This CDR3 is CASSLSPTDTQYF. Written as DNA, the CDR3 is TGTGCCAGCAGTTTGAGTCCGACAGATACGCAGTATTTT.

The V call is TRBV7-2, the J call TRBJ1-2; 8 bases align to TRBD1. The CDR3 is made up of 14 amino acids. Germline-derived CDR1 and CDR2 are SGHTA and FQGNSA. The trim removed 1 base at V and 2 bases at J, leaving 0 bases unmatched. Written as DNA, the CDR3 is TGTGCCAGCAGCTTAGGACAGGGGAACTATGGCTACACCTTC. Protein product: CASSLGQGNYGYTF.

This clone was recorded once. The CDR3 is CASSLIAGFGNEQFF. The CDR3 DNA sequence: TGCGCCAGCAGCTTGATCGCAGGGTTCGGTAATGAGCAGTTCTTC. J is TRBJ2-1 and V is TRBV5-1, with TRBD1 as a possible D gene (5 bases). The ends were cut back, 1 base at V and 7 bases at J, with 15 bases in the middle. This CDR3 contains 15 residues. From germline, CDR1 is SGHRS and CDR2 YFSETQ.

CDR3 loop: CASSVGLGADRGNYEQYF. DNA of the CDR3: TGTGCCAGCAGCGTAGGGCTTGGAGCGGACAGGGGGAATTACGAGCAGTACTTC. The V gene is TRBV9, the J gene TRBJ2-7; 10 bases are shared with TRBD1. The J segment lost 4 bases and the V segment lost 0 bases, leaving 13 bases of the junction unmatched. This CDR3 has 18 residues. Germline CDR1 and CDR2: SGDLS and YYNGEE.

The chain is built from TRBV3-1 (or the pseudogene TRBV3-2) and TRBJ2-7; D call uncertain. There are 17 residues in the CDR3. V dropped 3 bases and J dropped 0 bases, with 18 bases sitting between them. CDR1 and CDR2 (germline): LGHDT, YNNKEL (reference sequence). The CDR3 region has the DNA TGTGCCAGCAGCCACCTCGCGGCCGGGTGGAGCTCCTACGAGCAGTACTTC. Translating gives CASSHLAAGWSSYEQYF.